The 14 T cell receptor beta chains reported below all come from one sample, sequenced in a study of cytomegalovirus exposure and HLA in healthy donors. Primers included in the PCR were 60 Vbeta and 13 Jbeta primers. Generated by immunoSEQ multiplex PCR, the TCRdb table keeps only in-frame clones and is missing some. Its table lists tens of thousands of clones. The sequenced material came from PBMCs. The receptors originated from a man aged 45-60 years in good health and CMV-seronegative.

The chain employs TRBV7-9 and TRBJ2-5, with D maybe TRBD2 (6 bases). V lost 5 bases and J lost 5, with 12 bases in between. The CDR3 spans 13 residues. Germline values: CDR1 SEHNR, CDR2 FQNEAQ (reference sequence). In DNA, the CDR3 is TGTGCCAGCAGCGAGACTAGTAGGGAGACCCAGTACTTC. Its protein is CASSETSRETQYF. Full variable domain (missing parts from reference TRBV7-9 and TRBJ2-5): DTGVSQNPRHKITKRGQNVTFRCDPISEHNRLYWYRQTLGQGPEFLTYFQNEAQLEKSRLLSDRFSAERPKGSFSTLEIQRTEQGDSAMYLCASSETSRETQYFGPGTRLLVL.

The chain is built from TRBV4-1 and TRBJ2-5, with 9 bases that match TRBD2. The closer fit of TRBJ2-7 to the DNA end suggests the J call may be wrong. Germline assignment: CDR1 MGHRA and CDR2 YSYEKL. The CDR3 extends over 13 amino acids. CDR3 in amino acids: CASSRAGGREQYF. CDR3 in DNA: TGCGCCAGCAGCCGTGCGGGGGGGCGCGAGCAGTACTTC.

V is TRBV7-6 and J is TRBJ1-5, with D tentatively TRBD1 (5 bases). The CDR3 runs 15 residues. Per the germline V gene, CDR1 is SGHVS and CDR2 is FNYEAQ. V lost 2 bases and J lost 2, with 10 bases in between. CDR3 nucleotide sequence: TGTGCCAGCAGCTTAAATGCGGGGGGCAATCAGCCCCAGCATTTT. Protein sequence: CASSLNAGGNQPQHF.

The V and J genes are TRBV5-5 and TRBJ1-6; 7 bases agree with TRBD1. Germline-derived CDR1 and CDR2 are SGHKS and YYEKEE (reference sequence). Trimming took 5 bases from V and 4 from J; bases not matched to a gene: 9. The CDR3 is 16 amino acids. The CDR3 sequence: CASSHPPGQYNSPLHF. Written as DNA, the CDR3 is TGTGCCAGCAGTCACCCGCCGGGACAGTATAATTCACCCCTCCACTTT.

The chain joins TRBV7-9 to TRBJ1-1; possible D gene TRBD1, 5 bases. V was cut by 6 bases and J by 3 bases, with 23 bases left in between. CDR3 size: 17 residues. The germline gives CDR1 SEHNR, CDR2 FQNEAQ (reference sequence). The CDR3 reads CASRSLWGETVDTEAFF. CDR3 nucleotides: TGTGCCAGCAGGAGCTTATGGGGGGAGACGGTTGACACTGAAGCTTTCTTT.

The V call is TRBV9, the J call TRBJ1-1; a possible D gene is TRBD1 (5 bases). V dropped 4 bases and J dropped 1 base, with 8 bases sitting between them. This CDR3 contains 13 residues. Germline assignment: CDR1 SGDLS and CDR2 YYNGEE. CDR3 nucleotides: TGTGCCAGCAGCTTCACAGGGAACACTGAAGCTTTCTTT. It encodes CASSFTGNTEAFF.

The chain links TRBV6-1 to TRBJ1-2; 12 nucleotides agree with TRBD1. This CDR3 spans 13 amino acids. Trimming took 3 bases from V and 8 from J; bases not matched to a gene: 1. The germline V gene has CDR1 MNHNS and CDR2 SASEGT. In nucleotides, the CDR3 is TGTGCCAGCAGTGAGGGACAGGGGGCAGGCTACACCTTC. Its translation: CASSEGQGAGYTF.

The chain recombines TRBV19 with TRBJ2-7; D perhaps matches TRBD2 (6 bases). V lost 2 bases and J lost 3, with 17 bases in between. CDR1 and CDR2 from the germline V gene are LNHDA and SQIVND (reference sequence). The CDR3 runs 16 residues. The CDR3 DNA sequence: TGTGCCAGTAGTATAACCCGGGACTTCGCGGTCTACGAGCAGTACTTC. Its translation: CASSITRDFAVYEQYF.

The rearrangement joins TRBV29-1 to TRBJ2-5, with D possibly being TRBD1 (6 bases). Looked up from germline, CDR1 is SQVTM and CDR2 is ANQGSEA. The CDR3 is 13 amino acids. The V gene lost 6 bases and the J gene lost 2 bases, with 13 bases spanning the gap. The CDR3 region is CSVETDRQETQYF. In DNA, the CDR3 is TGCAGCGTGGAGACTGACAGGCAAGAGACCCAGTACTTC. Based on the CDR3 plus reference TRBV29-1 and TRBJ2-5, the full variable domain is SAVISQKPSRDICQRGTSLTIQCQVDSQVTMMFWYRQQPGQSLTLIATANQGSEATYESGFVIDKFPISRPNLTFSTLTVSNMSPEDSSIYLCSVETDRQETQYFGPGTRLLVL.

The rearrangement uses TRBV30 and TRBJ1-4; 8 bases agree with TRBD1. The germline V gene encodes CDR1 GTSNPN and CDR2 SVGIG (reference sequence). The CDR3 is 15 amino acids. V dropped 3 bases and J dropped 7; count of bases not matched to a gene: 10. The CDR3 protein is CAWRQFRTGFEKLFF. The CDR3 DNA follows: TGTGCCTGGAGACAATTCAGGACAGGGTTTGAAAAACTGTTTTTT.

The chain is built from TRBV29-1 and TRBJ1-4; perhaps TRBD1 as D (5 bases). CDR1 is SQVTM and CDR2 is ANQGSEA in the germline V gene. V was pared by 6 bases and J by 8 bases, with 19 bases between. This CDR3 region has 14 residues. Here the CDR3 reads CSVGIGGVYEKLFF. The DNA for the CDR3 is TGCAGCGTCGGAATCGGAGGGGTATACGAAAAACTGTTTTTT.

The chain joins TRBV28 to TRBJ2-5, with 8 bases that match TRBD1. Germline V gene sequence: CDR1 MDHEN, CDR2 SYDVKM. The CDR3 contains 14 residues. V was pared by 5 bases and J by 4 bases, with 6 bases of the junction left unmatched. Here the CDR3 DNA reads TGTGCCAGCAGTAGACAGGGGCGGTCAGAGACCCAGTACTTC. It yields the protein CASSRQGRSETQYF.

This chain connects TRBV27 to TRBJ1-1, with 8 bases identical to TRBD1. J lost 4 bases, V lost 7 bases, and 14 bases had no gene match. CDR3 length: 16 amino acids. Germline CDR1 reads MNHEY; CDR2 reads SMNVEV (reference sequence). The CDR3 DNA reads TGTGCCAGCAACCCACCGCCAGGGGGCTATGGCACTGAAGCTTTCTTT. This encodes CASNPPPGGYGTEAFF.

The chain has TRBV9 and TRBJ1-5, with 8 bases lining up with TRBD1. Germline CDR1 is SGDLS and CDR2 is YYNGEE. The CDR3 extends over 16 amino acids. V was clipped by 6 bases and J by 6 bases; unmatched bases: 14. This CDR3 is CASTPSAGGLGQPQHF. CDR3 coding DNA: TGTGCCAGCACGCCTAGCGCAGGGGGCTTAGGTCAGCCCCAGCATTTT.